One and the same sample provided the 9 T cell receptor beta chains below, sequenced in a study of neurological immune-mediated disorders. TCRdb re-called the 5' RACE reads through MiXCR, storing one row per CDR3 protein. The table has more than 55,000 distinct CDR3 sequences, about 10% seen once. Time point denoted: longitudinal time-point 2. Material for sequencing was PBMCs. Source of these receptors: a man aged 30 to 39 in good health.

This clonotype was recorded many times. The J gene is TRBJ2-1, the V gene TRBV5-1; D perhaps matches TRBD1 (5 bases). CDR3 length: 12 residues. Trimming pared 5 bases from V and 5 bases from J, leaving 8 bases between. Germline CDR1 and CDR2: SGHRS and YFSETQ. The CDR3 region has the DNA TGCGCCAGCAGAAAGGACAACAATGAGCAGTTCTTC. Amino acid sequence: CASRKDNNEQFF.

This clonotype occurred many times. The CDR3 sequence: CASSLDRAGAGEQYF. In DNA form, the CDR3 reads TGTGCCAGCAGTTTAGATCGAGCGGGAGCCGGTGAGCAGTACTTC. The chain combines TRBV12-3 or TRBV12-4 with TRBJ2-7; 8 nucleotides align to TRBD2. The ends lost 1 base at V and 7 bases at J; junction bases unmatched: 9. The CDR3 has 15 residues.

This clonotype was picked up many times. The chain employs TRBV29-1 and TRBJ2-3, with 10 bases identical to TRBD2. Trimming at V came to 5 bases and at J to 6 bases, leaving 8 bases not matched to a gene. The CDR3 runs 14 residues. Looked up from germline, CDR1 is SQVTM and CDR2 is ANQGSEA. This CDR3 reads CSVNGLAAPDTQYF. The CDR3 DNA is TGCAGCGTTAATGGACTAGCGGCTCCGGATACGCAGTATTTT.

This clonotype was recorded many times. The chain links TRBV25-1 to TRBJ2-1, with D maybe TRBD2 (5 bases). The V gene lost 5 bases and the J gene lost 6 bases, with 23 bases spanning the gap. This CDR3 is built from 17 residues. Germline CDR1 and CDR2: MGHDK and SYGVNS. The CDR3 DNA reads TGTGCCAGCAGTCGAGAAACCCCTGGGAGAAGTGTCAATGAGCAGTTCTTC. This encodes CASSRETPGRSVNEQFF.

The table lists this clonotype with a few counts. The chain carries TRBV27 and TRBJ1-5; D is uncertain. This CDR3 is 15 amino acids long. The germline V gene has CDR1 MNHEY and CDR2 SMNVEV (reference sequence). V lost 0 bases and J 1 base, leaving 7 bases between the germline ends. In DNA form, the CDR3 reads TGTGCCAGCAGTTTATCGATGGGCAGCAATCAGCCCCAGCATTTT. Encoded protein: CASSLSMGSNQPQHF.

This clonotype was found many times. The chain links TRBV29-1 to TRBJ1-1, with TRBD1 as a possible D gene (6 bases). Germline CDR1 and CDR2: SQVTM and ANQGSEA. V lost 6 bases and J lost 2, with 13 bases in between. CDR3 length: 13 amino acids. Here the CDR3 DNA reads TGCAGCGTCAAGGAGGACAGAAACACTGAAGCTTTCTTT. Encoded protein: CSVKEDRNTEAFF.

This clonotype was counted at least ten times. This chain joins TRBV28 and TRBJ1-1; tentative D call: TRBD1 (5 bases). Per the germline V gene, CDR1 is MDHEN and CDR2 is SYDVKM. There are 13 residues in the CDR3. Trimming took 7 bases from V and 1 from J, leaving 10 bases between them. The CDR3 DNA sequence: TGTGCCAGCACAAAAACAGGGAACACTGAAGCTTTCTTT. It codes for CASTKTGNTEAFF.

This clonotype was picked up a small number of times. This rearrangement joins TRBV5-1 to TRBJ2-6; D gene unclear. Germline V gene lookup returns CDR1 SGHRS and CDR2 YFSETQ. The V and J ends lost 5 bases and 0 bases respectively, with 6 bases between them. There are 14 residues in the CDR3. This chain's CDR3 is CASRAVSGANVLTF. CDR3 coding DNA: TGCGCCAGCAGGGCGGTCTCTGGGGCCAACGTCCTGACTTTC.

V and J are TRBV10-3 and TRBJ2-7; tentatively, D is TRBD2 (5 bases). Germline CDR1 is ENHRY and CDR2 is SYGVKD. The CDR3 is 15 residues long. Trimming shortened V by 5 bases and J by 1 base, and 15 bases separated the two germline ends. For the CDR3, the DNA is TGTGCCATCAGTACCGGGGTGTCTACATCCTACGAGCAGTACTTC. Its translation: CAISTGVSTSYEQYF.